This TCR beta chain comes out of a study of breast tumors, draining lymph nodes, adjacent tissues. Whole-study results and caveats: The data were judged consistent with most tumor T cells coming from lymph node and expanding in tumor. Luminal-like breast cancer showed significantly greater tumor-nontumor repertoire similarity than basal-like breast cancer did. Tumors had less TCR diversity than lymph nodes, more than nontumor tissue.

Axillary draining lymph nodes of breast cancer patients supplied the node samples. The CDR3 is 16 amino acids. V was pared by 5 bases and J by 6 bases, with 13 bases of the junction left unmatched. The germline gives CDR1 SGHVS, CDR2 FNYEAQ. From the multiplex PCR reads, TCRdb called clonotypes with MiXCR, one entry per CDR3 protein. The profile shows over 200,000 distinct CDR3 sequences, less than 40% of them singletons. At least ten counts were recorded for this clonotype. As yet, its antigen is unknown. The V and J genes are TRBV7-6 and TRBJ2-7; 10 positions match TRBD2. The receptor's source is a female donor with breast cancer. Some clones in this sample may be carry-over from other donors' samples. Sample: axillary lymph node tissue. CDR3 residues: CASSAGGLARSPEQYF. The CDR3 nucleotides are TGTGCCAGCAGCGCAGGGGGACTAGCGAGATCCCCCGAGCAGTACTTC.